This T cell receptor beta chain was observed in a study of T cells in Graves' hyperthyroidism and ophthalmopathy. For the diagnoses, clinical symptoms, serum thyroxine and TRAb, thyroid ultrasound and orbital computed tomography were used. Between the trimmed V and J ends, which lost 6 bases and 3 bases, there was a span of 15 bases. The CDR3 loop spans 15 amino acids. The germline CDR1 and CDR2 sequences are SNHLY and FYNNEI. In its sample, this clonotype was seen once. From RNA transcripts, TCR beta CDR3 regions were amplified. RT-PCR in the first round (using the HTBI primer set) targeted the TCR CDR3. Using its own MiXCR run on the multiplex PCR reads, TCRdb lists one record per CDR3 protein. This table has 450,000 to 700,000 distinct CDR3 sequences, more than 45% appearing once.

The clonotype was recovered from an adult woman with Graves' disease, either hyperthyroidism or ophthalmopathy (not recorded which). Input material: peripheral blood or thyroid tissue (not recorded which). The gene calls are TRBV2 and TRBJ2-1; D could derive from TRBD1 or TRBD2 (5 bases each). This CDR3 reads CASSPGRDLYNEQFF. The CDR3 DNA reads TGTGCCAGCAGCCCGGGTAGGGACCTCTACAATGAGCAGTTCTTC.